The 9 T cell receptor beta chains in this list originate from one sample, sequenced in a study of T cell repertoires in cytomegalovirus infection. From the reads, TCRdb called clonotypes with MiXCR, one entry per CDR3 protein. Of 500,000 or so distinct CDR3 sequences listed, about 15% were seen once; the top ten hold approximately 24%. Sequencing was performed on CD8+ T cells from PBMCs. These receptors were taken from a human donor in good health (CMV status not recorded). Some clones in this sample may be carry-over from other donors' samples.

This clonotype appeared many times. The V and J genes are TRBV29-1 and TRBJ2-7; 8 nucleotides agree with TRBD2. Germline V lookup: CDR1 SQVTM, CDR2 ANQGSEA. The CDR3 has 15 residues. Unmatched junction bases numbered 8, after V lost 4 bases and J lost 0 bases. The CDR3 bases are TGCAGCGTTGGGCCTCCAGCGGGGGCCTCCTACGAGCAGTACTTC. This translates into CSVGPPAGASYEQYF.

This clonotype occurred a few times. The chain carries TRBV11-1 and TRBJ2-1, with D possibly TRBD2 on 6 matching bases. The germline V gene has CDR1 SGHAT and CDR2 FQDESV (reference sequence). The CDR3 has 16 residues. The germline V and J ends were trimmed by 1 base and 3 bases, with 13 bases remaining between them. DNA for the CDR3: TGTGCCAGCAGCTTAGAAGGGGAGGTTATCTACAATGAGCAGTTCTTC. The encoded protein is CASSLEGEVIYNEQFF. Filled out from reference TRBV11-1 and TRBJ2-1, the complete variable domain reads EAEVAQSPRYKITEKSQAVAFWCDPISGHATLYWYRQILGQGPELLVQFQDESVVDDSQLPKDRFSAERLKGVDSTLKIQPAELGDSAMYLCASSLEGEVIYNEQFFGPGTRLTVL.

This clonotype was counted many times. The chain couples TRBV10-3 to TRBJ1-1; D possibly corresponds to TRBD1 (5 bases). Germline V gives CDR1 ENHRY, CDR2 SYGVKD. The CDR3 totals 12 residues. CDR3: CGVGEENTEAFF. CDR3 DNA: TGTGGAGTGGGGGAGGAGAACACTGAAGCTTTCTTT.

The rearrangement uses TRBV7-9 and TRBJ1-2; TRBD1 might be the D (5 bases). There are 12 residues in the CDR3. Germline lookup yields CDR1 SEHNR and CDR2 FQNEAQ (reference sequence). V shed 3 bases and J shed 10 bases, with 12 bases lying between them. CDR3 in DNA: TGTGCCAGCAGCTTCCGGGACGAGGACTACACCTTC. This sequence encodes CASSFRDEDYTF.

CDR3 amino acids: CASSVDGGGNNEQFF. Here the CDR3 DNA reads TGTGCCAGCAGCGTAGACGGGGGGGGAAACAATGAGCAGTTCTTC. The chain carries TRBV9 and TRBJ2-1; TRBD2 aligns across 8 bases. Trimming at V came to 0 bases and at J to 5 bases, leaving 4 bases not matched to a gene. CDR3 length: 15 amino acids. CDR1 and CDR2 (germline): SGDLS, YYNGEE.

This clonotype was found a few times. The CDR3 DNA is TGTGCCAGCAGTTCCCCCACAGGGCAGGCGGGCTACACCTTC. Its translation is CASSSPTGQAGYTF. The chain recombines TRBV28 with TRBJ1-2, with D possibly matching TRBD1 (6 bases). V lost 4 bases and J 8 bases, leaving 17 bases between the germline ends. The V gene's germline CDR1 is MDHEN and CDR2 SYDVKM. The CDR3 has 14 residues.

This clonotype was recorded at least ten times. The CDR3 loop reads CASSLRNEGLNSPLHF. The CDR3 DNA reads as TGTGCCAGCAGCTTAAGGAATGAAGGTTTAAATTCACCCCTCCACTTT. The chain uses TRBV7-2 and TRBJ1-6; the D is unclear. V shed 2 bases and J shed 7 bases, with 15 bases lying between them. The CDR3 spans 16 residues. CDR1 and CDR2 from the germline V gene are SGHTA and FQGNSA. The full variable domain, rest sourced from reference TRBV7-2 and TRBJ1-6, is GAGVSQSPSNKVTEKGKDVELRCDPISGHTALYWYRQSLGQGLEFLIYFQGNSAPDKSGLPSDRFSAERTGGSVSTLTIQRTQQEDSAVYLCASSLRNEGLNSPLHFGNGTRLTVT.

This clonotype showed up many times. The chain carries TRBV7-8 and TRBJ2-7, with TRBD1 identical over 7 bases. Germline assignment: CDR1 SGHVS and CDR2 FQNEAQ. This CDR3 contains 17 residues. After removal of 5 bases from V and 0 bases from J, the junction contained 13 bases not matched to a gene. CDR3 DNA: TGTGCCAGCAGCGTCCACGCCGGGACAGACTACTCCTACGAGCAGTACTTC. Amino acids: CASSVHAGTDYSYEQYF.

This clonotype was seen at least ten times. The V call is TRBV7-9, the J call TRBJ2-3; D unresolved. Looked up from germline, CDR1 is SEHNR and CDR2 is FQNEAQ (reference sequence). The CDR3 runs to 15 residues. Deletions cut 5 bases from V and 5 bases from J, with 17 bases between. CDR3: CASSATEAVGDTQYF. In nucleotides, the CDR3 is TGTGCCAGCAGCGCGACCGAGGCCGTCGGAGATACGCAGTATTTT.